Presented here are 24 T cell receptor beta chains from one specimen sequenced in a study of glioma-infiltrating T cells after dendritic cell vaccination (TCRdb year 2016). Library creation used the immunoSEQ multiplex PCR assay. The source is immuneACCESS, and TCRdb retained only in-frame sequences with V and J called. Part of the clones is not carried over; for the studies checked, unresolved V genes explain less than half of this, and the remainder is unexplained. The sample table contains about 92,000 clones; only one count was recorded for approximately 84% of them. The ten largest clonotypes hold about 15% of the sample. The sample in question was blood, obtained before dendritic cell vaccination. The receptors stem from a human donor with glioblastoma.

This clone was observed a few times. V usage is TRBV6-1 and J usage is TRBJ1-4, with TRBD1 identical over 10 bases. V shed 4 bases and J 7 bases; nucleotides not matched to a gene: 3. The CDR3 covers 14 residues. Per germline, CDR1 MNHNS and CDR2 SASEGT. DNA of the CDR3: TGTGCCAGCAGTGCGGGACAGGGGTTTGAAAAACTGTTTTTT. Protein product: CASSAGQGFEKLFF.

The V call is TRBV2, the J call TRBJ1-5; 11 bases are shared with TRBD1. With V trimmed by 6 bases and J by 4 bases, 5 bases remained unmatched. The CDR3 length is 15 residues. Germline CDR1 is SNHLY and CDR2 is FYNNEI. The CDR3 DNA is TGTGCCAGCAGGGCAGGGACAGGGGGGAATCAGCCCCAGCATTTT. Protein product: CASRAGTGGNQPQHF.

This clone was detected only a few times. The chain has TRBV6-4 and TRBJ2-1, with TRBD2 identical over 7 bases. The germline V gene has CDR1 MRHNA and CDR2 SNTAGT. The V and J ends lost 4 bases and 3 bases, in that order; junction bases with no gene match: 9. This CDR3 contains 16 residues. This CDR3 is CASSAGAGVNYNEQFF. The CDR3 nucleotides read TGTGCCAGCAGTGCGGGTGCGGGAGTAAACTACAATGAGCAGTTCTTC.

J is TRBJ1-5 and V is TRBV5-1; D is perhaps TRBD1 (6 bases). Germline loops: CDR1 SGHRS, CDR2 YFSETQ. V lost 0 bases, J lost 3 bases, and 7 bases lay in between. The CDR3 runs 14 residues. CDR3 sequence: CASSLEGHNQPQHF. DNA for the CDR3: TGCGCCAGCAGCTTGGAGGGACACAATCAGCCCCAGCATTTT.

The genes are TRBV25-1 and TRBJ2-3; the match to TRBD1 covers 8 bases. V lost 8 bases and J lost 4; bases outside the gene matches: 14. The CDR3 spans 16 residues. In germline, CDR1 is MGHDK, CDR2 SYGVNS. The CDR3 here is CASRPTDRASPDTQYF. In DNA form, the CDR3 reads TGTGCCAGCCGACCCACGGACAGGGCTTCCCCAGATACGCAGTATTTT. Supplemented by reference TRBV25-1 and TRBJ2-3, the full variable domain reads EADIYQTPRYLVIGTGKKITLECSQTMGHDKMYWYQQDPGMELHLIHYSYGVNSTEKGDLSSESTVSRIRTEHFPLTLESARPSHTSQYLCASRPTDRASPDTQYFGPGTRLTVL.

V and J are TRBV11-2 and TRBJ2-7; D is uncertain. The CDR3 is made up of 14 amino acids. Trimming cost V 2 bases and J 1 base, with 9 bases left between them. Germline V lookup: CDR1 SGHAT, CDR2 FQNNGV. In DNA, the CDR3 is TGTGCCAGCAGCTTATCTGGCGGTTCCTACGAGCAGTACTTC. Amino acids: CASSLSGGSYEQYF.

V is TRBV9 and J is TRBJ1-6, with 9 bases that match TRBD1. V lost 4 bases and J lost 8; bases outside the gene matches: 7. CDR3 length: 15 residues. CDR1 SGDLS and CDR2 YYNGEE come from the germline V gene. The CDR3 protein is CASSPGTGIYSPLHF. The CDR3 coding sequence is TGTGCCAGCAGCCCCGGGACAGGGATCTATTCACCCCTCCACTTT. The full variable domain, completed using reference TRBV9 and TRBJ1-6, is DSGVTQTPKHLITATGQRVTLRCSPRSGDLSVYWYQQSLDQGLQFLIQYYNGEERAKGNILERFSAQQFPDLHSELNLSSLELGDSALYFCASSPGTGIYSPLHFGNGTRLTVT.

The chain carries TRBV7-2 and TRBJ2-3; 9 positions match TRBD2. This CDR3 spans 13 amino acids. The V gene's germline CDR1 is SGHTA and CDR2 FQGNSA. The V segment lost 6 bases and the J segment 10 bases; nucleotides outside the gene matches: 8. The CDR3, as DNA: TGTGCCAGCAGAGGCGGGGGGGCCGGTGCGCAGTATTTT. It encodes CASRGGGAGAQYF.

This chain uses TRBV6-4 with TRBJ1-6; weak D call: TRBD1 (6 bases). Trimming took off 5 bases at V and 6 bases at J, with 11 bases between the two ends. The CDR3 runs to 14 residues. The germline gives CDR1 MRHNA, CDR2 SNTAGT. The CDR3 DNA is TGTGCCAGCAGTCCAACAGGGCTTAATTCACCCCTCCACTTT. It translates to CASSPTGLNSPLHF.

V usage is TRBV7-2 and J usage is TRBJ2-5; D uncertain. The V gene lost 5 bases and the J gene lost 5 bases, with 6 bases spanning the gap. This CDR3 comprises 11 residues. CDR1 SGHTA and CDR2 FQGNSA come from the germline V gene. The CDR3 DNA follows: TGTGCCAGCAGCCTCCAGGAGACCCAGTACTTC. Translated: CASSLQETQYF.

The chain recombines TRBV6-1 with TRBJ2-7; 9 bases agree with TRBD1. This CDR3 contains 17 residues. The J segment lost 7 bases and the V segment lost 4 bases, leaving 17 bases of the junction unmatched. Germline CDR1 MNHNS, CDR2 SASEGT. CDR3 sequence: CASSGDSGTGFMSEQYF. The CDR3 DNA follows: TGTGCCAGCAGTGGGGACTCCGGGACAGGGTTTATGAGTGAGCAGTACTTC.

The chain is built from TRBV7-3 and TRBJ2-3, with 8 positions matching TRBD1. The CDR3 runs 16 residues. V was pared by 5 bases and J by 0 bases, with 7 bases of the junction left unmatched. Germline CDR1 is SGHTA and CDR2 is FQGTGA. CDR3 in amino acids: CASSGGTGFSTDTQYF. In DNA, the CDR3 is TGTGCCAGCAGCGGGGGGACAGGATTTAGCACAGATACGCAGTATTTT.

CDR3 protein: CASSQNRRQENSGANVLTF. DNA for the CDR3: TGTGCCAGCAGCCAAAATCGGAGACAGGAGAACTCTGGGGCCAACGTCCTGACTTTC. The rearrangement joins TRBV7-4 to TRBJ2-6; tentative D call: TRBD1 (6 bases). This CDR3 has 19 residues. CDR1 SGHVT and CDR2 SQSDAQ come from the germline V gene. V dropped 5 bases and J dropped 0 bases, with 20 bases sitting between them.

This chain joins TRBV9 and TRBJ2-7; weak D call: TRBD2 (6 bases). The V end was cut by 3 bases, the J end by 2 bases, with 15 bases between. Germline values: CDR1 SGDLS, CDR2 YYNGEE. CDR3 length: 15 residues. CDR3 region: CASSATGTSTYEQYF. In DNA form, the CDR3 reads TGTGCCAGCAGCGCCACCGGGACTTCAACCTACGAGCAGTACTTC.

This clone was seen only once. This rearrangement joins TRBV21-1 to TRBJ2-1; the table calls TRBD1, which could not be checked here. TRBV21-1 is given as a pseudogene. This CDR3 region has 16 residues. CDR3 nucleotides: TGTGCCAGCAGCAAATATGCCGGGACAGGGGCATGCCGGCAGTTCTTC. Protein product: CASSKYAGTGACRQFF.

The CDR3 loop reads CASSLVGGNEQFF. CDR3 bases: TGTGCCAGCAGCTTGGTGGGAGGCAATGAGCAGTTCTTC. This chain connects TRBV5-8 to TRBJ2-1; D is perhaps TRBD2 (6 bases). This CDR3 is built from 13 residues. With 0 bases removed from V and 6 bases from J, the gap between germline ends came to 7 bases. Germline V lookup: CDR1 SGHTS, CDR2 YDEGEE.

Concerning this clone itself: The junction shows a germline mismatch at one end, possibly a read error. V and J are TRBV5-6 and TRBJ2-7, with TRBD2 as a possible D gene (5 bases). The CDR3 runs to 17 residues. Per the germline V gene, CDR1 is SGHDT and CDR2 is YYEEEE. The CDR3 protein is CASSLGVARRLSYGQYF. The CDR3 coding sequence is TGTGCCAGCAGCTTGGGGGTGGCCAGGAGACTATCCTACGGGCAGTACTTC.

The V call is TRBV7-9, the J call TRBJ1-6, with TRBD1 as a possible D gene (6 bases). This CDR3 contains 14 residues. The V gene's germline CDR1 is SEHNR and CDR2 FQNEAQ (reference sequence). Between the trimmed V and J ends, which lost 3 bases and 7 bases, there was a span of 10 bases. The CDR3 sequence is CASSFWTENSPLHF. The CDR3 DNA is TGTGCCAGCAGCTTTTGGACAGAAAATTCACCCCTCCACTTT.

The J gene is TRBJ2-7, the V gene TRBV7-9, with 7 bases fitting TRBD1. The germline CDR1 and CDR2 sequences are SEHNR and FQNEAQ (reference sequence). With 5 bases clipped from V and 6 bases from J, the junction kept 7 bases outside the gene matches. CDR3 length: 13 amino acids. Here the CDR3 DNA reads TGTGCCAGCAGCGGCGAGGGGGCCGGCGAGCAGTACTTC. It specifies CASSGEGAGEQYF.

DNA for the CDR3: TGTGCCAGCAGTTCCCGGTCTGAGGTGATGAACACTGAAGCTTTCTTT. Translating it yields CASSSRSEVMNTEAFF. The chain recombines TRBV13 with TRBJ1-1, with D unresolved. Germline CDR1 reads PRHDT; CDR2 reads FYEKMQ (reference sequence). The CDR3 runs 16 residues. Trimming pared 6 bases from V and 0 bases from J, leaving 17 bases between.

The V and J genes are TRBV18 and TRBJ2-6, with a tentative D call TRBD2 (5 bases). The ends were cut back, 3 bases at V and 0 bases at J, with 15 bases in the middle. The length of the CDR3 is 18 residues. CDR1 and CDR2 (germline): KGHSH, LQKENI. The CDR3 DNA follows: TGTGCCAGCTCACCCAATCGGGGTAGGGACTCTGGGGCCAACGTCCTGACTTTC. It yields the protein CASSPNRGRDSGANVLTF.

This chain uses TRBV5-3 with TRBJ2-5, with 10 bases aligning to TRBD2. TRBV5-3 counts as an open reading frame of uncertain function. The junction had 14 bases not matched to a gene; V was cut back by 2 bases and J by 1 base. CDR3 length equals 19 residues. DNA for the CDR3: TGTGCCAGAAGCTTAAGGGCTAGCGGGAGCGCTCCGATCCAAGAGACCCAGTACTTC. This codes for CARSLRASGSAPIQETQYF.

The CDR3 nucleotides are TGTGCCAGCAGTCTGCGCGGGGGGCCCGGCGAGACCCAGTACTTC. Protein: CASSLRGGPGETQYF. The chain links TRBV13 to TRBJ2-5, with 8 bases that match TRBD2. This CDR3 spans 15 amino acids. CDR1 PRHDT and CDR2 FYEKMQ come from the germline V gene (reference sequence). V lost 6 bases to trimming and J lost 5 bases; unmatched junction nucleotides: 11.

This chain uses TRBV28 with TRBJ2-5; 8 bases match TRBD1. V shed 6 bases and J 3 bases; nucleotides not matched to a gene: 6. This CDR3 comprises 14 residues. From germline, CDR1 is MDHEN and CDR2 SYDVKM. The CDR3 sequence: CASSYDRGKETQYF. In DNA form, the CDR3 reads TGTGCCAGCAGCTATGACAGGGGAAAAGAGACCCAGTACTTC.